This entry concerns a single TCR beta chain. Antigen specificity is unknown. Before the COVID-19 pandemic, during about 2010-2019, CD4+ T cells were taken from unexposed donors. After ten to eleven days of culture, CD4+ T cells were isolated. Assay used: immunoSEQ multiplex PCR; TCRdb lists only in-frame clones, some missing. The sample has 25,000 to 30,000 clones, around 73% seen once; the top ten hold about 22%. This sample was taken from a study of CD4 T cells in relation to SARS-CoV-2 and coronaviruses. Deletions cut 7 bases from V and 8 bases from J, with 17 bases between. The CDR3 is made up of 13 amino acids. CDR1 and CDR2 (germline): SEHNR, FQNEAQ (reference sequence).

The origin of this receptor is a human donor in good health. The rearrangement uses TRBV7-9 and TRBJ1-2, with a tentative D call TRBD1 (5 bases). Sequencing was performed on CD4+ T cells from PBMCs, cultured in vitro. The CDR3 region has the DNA TGTGCCAGCACCAGATTGGTGACAGACGGCTACACCTTC. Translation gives CASTRLVTDGYTF. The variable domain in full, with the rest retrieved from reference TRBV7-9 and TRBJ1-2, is DTGVSQNPRHKITKRGQNVTFRCDPISEHNRLYWYRQTLGQGPEFLTYFQNEAQLEKSRLLSDRFSAERPKGSFSTLEIQRTEQGDSAMYLCASTRLVTDGYTFGSGTRLTVV.